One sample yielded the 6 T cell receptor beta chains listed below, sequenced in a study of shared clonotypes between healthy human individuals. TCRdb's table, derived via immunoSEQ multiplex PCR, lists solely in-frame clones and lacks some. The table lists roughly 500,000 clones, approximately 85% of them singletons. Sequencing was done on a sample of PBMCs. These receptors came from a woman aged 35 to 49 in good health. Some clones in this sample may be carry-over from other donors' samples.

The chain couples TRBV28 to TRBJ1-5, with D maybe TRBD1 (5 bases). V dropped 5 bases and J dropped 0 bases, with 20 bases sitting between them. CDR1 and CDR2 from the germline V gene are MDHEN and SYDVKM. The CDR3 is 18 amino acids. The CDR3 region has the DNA TGTGCCAGCAGTCCCGACAGTCCTGGCGGGTATAGCAATCAGCCCCAGCATTTT. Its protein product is CASSPDSPGGYSNQPQHF.

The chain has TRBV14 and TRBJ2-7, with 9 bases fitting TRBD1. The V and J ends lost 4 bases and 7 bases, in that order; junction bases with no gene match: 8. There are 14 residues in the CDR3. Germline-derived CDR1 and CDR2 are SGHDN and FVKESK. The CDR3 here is CASSRPGTGREQYF. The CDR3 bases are TGTGCCAGCAGCCGCCCCGGGACAGGGAGGGAGCAGTACTTC.

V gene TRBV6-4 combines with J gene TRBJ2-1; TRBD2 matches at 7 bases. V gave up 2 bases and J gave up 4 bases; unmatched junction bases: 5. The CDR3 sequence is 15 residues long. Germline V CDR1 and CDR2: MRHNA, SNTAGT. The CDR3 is CASSDGEREYNEQFF. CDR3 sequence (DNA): TGTGCCAGCAGTGACGGGGAGCGGGAATACAATGAGCAGTTCTTC.

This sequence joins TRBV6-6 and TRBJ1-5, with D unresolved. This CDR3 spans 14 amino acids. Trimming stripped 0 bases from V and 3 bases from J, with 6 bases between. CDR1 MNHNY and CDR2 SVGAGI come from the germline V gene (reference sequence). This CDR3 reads CASSYSDLNQPQHF. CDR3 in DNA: TGTGCCAGCAGTTACTCGGACCTCAATCAGCCCCAGCATTTT.

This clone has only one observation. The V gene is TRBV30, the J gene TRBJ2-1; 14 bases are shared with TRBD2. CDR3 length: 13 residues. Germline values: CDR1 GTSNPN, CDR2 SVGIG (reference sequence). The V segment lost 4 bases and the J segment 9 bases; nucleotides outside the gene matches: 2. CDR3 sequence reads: CAWMGLAGVEQFF. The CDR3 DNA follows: TGTGCCTGGATGGGACTAGCGGGAGTTGAGCAGTTCTTC.

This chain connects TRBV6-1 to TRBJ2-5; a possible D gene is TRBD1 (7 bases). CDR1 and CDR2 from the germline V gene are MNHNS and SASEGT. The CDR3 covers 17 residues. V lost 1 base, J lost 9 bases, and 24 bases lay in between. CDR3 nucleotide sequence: TGTGCCAGCAGTGAAGGGAGGGACAGTCGGTTTGTTGGGGCCCAGTACTTC. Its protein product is CASSEGRDSRFVGAQYF.